The clone carrying this TCR beta chain was observed at least ten times. As yet, its antigen is unknown. The sample comes from a study of regulatory T cells in long-lasting Graves disease. Study-level findings and limits: Favoring TRBV28, TRBJ1-2 and TRBJ2-5 was a feature seen in persistent disease.

Time point reported: persistent/refractory GD, antithyroid drugs over 5 years with positive TRAb. Researchers made the TCR library from RNA that was extracted from PBMCs. TCR beta libraries were built with iRepertoire HTBI primers and Arm-PCR of CDR3 regions. MiXCR was run by TCRdb on the multiplex PCR reads, yielding one entry per CDR3 protein. This table holds 250,000 to 300,000 distinct CDR3 sequences, more than 20% found once. The CDR3 runs to 13 residues. V lost 5 bases and J 5 bases, leaving 13 bases between the germline ends. The germline V gene encodes CDR1 SEHNR and CDR2 FQNEAQ (reference sequence).

The chain carries TRBV7-9 and TRBJ2-7; possible D gene TRBD1, 5 bases. The material was peripheral blood mononuclear cells (PBMCs), obtained when the disease was refractory, from a patient treated with antithyroid drugs. This clonotype was sampled from a female donor with Graves disease. The chain's CDR3 is CASSMTVSDEQYF. For the CDR3, the DNA is TGTGCCAGCAGCATGACAGTTTCGGACGAGCAGTACTTC.